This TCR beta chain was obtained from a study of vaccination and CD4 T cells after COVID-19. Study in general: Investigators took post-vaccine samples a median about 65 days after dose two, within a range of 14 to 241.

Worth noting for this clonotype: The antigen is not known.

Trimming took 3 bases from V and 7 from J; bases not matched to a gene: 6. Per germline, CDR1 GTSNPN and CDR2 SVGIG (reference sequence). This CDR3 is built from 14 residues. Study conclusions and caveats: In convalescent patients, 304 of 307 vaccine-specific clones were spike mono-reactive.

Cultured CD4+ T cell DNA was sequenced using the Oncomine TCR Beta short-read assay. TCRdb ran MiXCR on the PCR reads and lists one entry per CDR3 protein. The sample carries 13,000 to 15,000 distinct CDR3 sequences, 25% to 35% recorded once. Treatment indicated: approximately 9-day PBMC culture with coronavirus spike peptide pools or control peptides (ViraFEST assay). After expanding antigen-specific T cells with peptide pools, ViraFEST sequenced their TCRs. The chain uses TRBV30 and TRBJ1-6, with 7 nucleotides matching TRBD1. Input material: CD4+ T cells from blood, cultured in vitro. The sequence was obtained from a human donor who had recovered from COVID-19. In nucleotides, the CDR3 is TGTGCCTGGAGGAACAGGGGCGGGAATTCACCCCTCCACTTT. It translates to CAWRNRGGNSPLHF.